The present T cell receptor (beta chain) was sequenced within a study of PD-L1 blockade in urothelial cancer. The wider study: About nine tenths of the roughly 30 patients were men who had bladder-origin urothelial cancer. Each patient had 0 to 3 earlier chemotherapy regimens.

The data were produced by immunoSEQ multiplex PCR, yet TCRdb's version contains in-frame clones alone and is incomplete. The data show about 120,000 clones, with roughly 91% seen just once and more than 1.5% held by the top ten. Specified time point: peripheral blood 6 weeks after treatment start. The TCR was taken from a man between 60 and 70 years old with urothelial cancer. The specimen comprised PBMCs, sampled around atezolizumab (anti-PD-L1) treatment.

CDR3 amino acids: CASSYLNEQFF. CDR3 sequence (DNA): TGTGCCAGCAGTTACCTCAATGAGCAGTTCTTC. The rearrangement joins TRBV6-5 to TRBJ2-1; D not resolved. V dropped 2 bases and J dropped 6 bases, with 2 bases sitting between them. CDR1 and CDR2 from the germline V gene are MNHEY and SVGAGI. CDR3 length: 11 residues.